This passage covers 10 T cell receptor beta chains from one sample sequenced in a study of T-cell reconstitution after alpha-beta-depleted transplantation in children. Preparation of the TCRbeta library was carried out with unique molecular identifiers. One entry per CDR3 protein, called by TCRdb with MiXCR from the PCR reads. Found here are some 440,000 distinct CDR3 sequences, 15% to 20% of them singletons; the top ten hold under 30%. The starting material was PBMCs, mostly from graft donor cells, obtained 360 days after TCRalphabeta/CD19-depleted stem cell transplant. Source of these receptors: a boy younger than two who had a stem cell transplant for Wiskott-Aldrich syndrome, so the T cells may come from the graft donor.

Details on this clonotype: Just one base apart from a much larger clone, this may be a read error. The rearrangement uses TRBV1 and TRBJ2-1; whether TRBD1, the table's D call, matches the DNA was not checked. TRBV1 is described as a pseudogene. This CDR3 has 17 amino acids. The DNA for the CDR3 is TGTGCCTGCAGCCGCAGGGTAGTGGATGTTTCCTACAATGAGCAGTTCTTC. The encoded protein is CACSRRVVDVSYNEQFF.

The table lists this clonotype with a few counts. The rearrangement joins TRBV5-1 to TRBJ1-2, with D uncertain. CDR3 length: 15 amino acids. The V end was cut by 0 bases, the J end by 10 bases, with 19 bases between. CDR1 and CDR2 from the germline V gene are SGHRS and YFSETQ. The CDR3 region has the DNA TGCGCCAGCAGCTTGGGATTACGGCAGGTTCGAACCTACACCTTC. It yields the protein CASSLGLRQVRTYTF.

The sample holds one count of this clonotype. V usage is TRBV12-3 or TRBV12-4 and J usage is TRBJ2-1, with 10 nucleotides matching TRBD2. The CDR3 spans 15 residues. J lost 8 bases, V lost 6 bases, and 10 bases had no gene match. CDR3 sequence (DNA): TGTGCCAGCAGGATATCTAGCGGGGGTAGGGATGAGCAGTTCTTC. The encoded protein is CASRISSGGRDEQFF.

This clonotype was detected only a few times. The chain uses TRBV12-3 or TRBV12-4 and TRBJ2-7, with 9 bases that match TRBD1. With 6 bases clipped from V and 1 base from J, the junction kept 4 bases outside the gene matches. The CDR3 sequence is 14 residues long. Here the CDR3 reads CASSGTGTSYEQYF. In DNA form, the CDR3 reads TGTGCCAGCAGCGGGACAGGGACTTCCTACGAGCAGTACTTC.

This clonotype was found a few times. This rearrangement joins TRBV11-1 to TRBJ2-1; TRBD2 agrees at 11 bases. V shed 3 bases, J shed 2 bases, and the junction held 12 bases outside the gene matches. The CDR3 length is 19 residues. Germline V gives CDR1 SGHAT, CDR2 FQDESV (reference sequence). The CDR3 region is CASSLGRLAGGLAYNEQFF. The DNA for the CDR3 is TGTGCCAGCAGCTTGGGGCGGCTAGCGGGAGGACTAGCCTACAATGAGCAGTTCTTC.

The gene calls are TRBV5-1 and TRBJ2-3, with D perhaps matching TRBD1 (5 bases). The CDR3 runs to 15 residues. Looked up from germline, CDR1 is SGHRS and CDR2 is YFSETQ. V was trimmed by 4 bases and J by 1 base, leaving 13 bases between them. CDR3 sequence (DNA): TGCGCCAGCAGCCCGTTAGGGGCGCGCACAGATACGCAGTATTTT. This codes for CASSPLGARTDTQYF.

The chain employs TRBV21-1 and TRBJ2-7; TRBD1, the table's D call, lacks a check against the DNA. TRBV21-1 is listed as a pseudogene. CDR3 length: 13 residues. The CDR3 loop is CQFGGLSSNEQYF. The CDR3 nucleotides are TGTCAATTTGGGGGGCTAAGCTCCAACGAGCAGTACTTC.

V is TRBV7-9 and J is TRBJ2-4; D may be TRBD1 (7 bases). CDR3 length equals 16 residues. Germline V gene data show CDR1 as SEHNR and CDR2 as FQNEAQ (reference sequence). V was clipped by 4 bases and J by 3 bases, with 16 bases between them. The CDR3 loop is CASSSRGAGFKNIQYF. CDR3 nucleotide sequence: TGTGCCAGCAGCTCCAGGGGGGCAGGGTTCAAAAACATTCAGTACTTC.

This clonotype has just a few counts. The chain is built from TRBV7-2 and TRBJ1-4; D is perhaps TRBD1 (5 bases). The CDR3 has 14 amino acids. V was shortened by 5 bases and J by 7 bases, with 14 bases between the two germline ends. CDR1 is SGHTA, CDR2 FQGNSA, per germline. The CDR3 region is CASSPRPGTEKLFF. The CDR3, as DNA: TGTGCCAGCAGCCCCAGACCCGGGACTGAAAAACTGTTTTTT.

This clonotype was recorded at least ten times. This chain uses TRBV20-1 with TRBJ1-5; no definite D call. This CDR3 region has 13 residues. Germline V CDR1 and CDR2: DFQATT, SNEGSKA (reference sequence). Trimming stripped 0 bases from V and 2 bases from J, with 5 bases between. CDR3 DNA: TGCAGTGCTAGAGATGGGGGCAATCAGCCCCAGCATTTT. Translating gives CSARDGGNQPQHF.